A single sample gave rise to the 29 T cell receptor beta chains below, sequenced in a study of blood T cell repertoires in COVID-19. Produced via immunoSEQ multiplex PCR; TCRdb's table is partial and in-frame only. This table holds approximately 96,000 clones, nearly 95% found once. Sequencing input: peripheral blood. These receptors originate from a human donor with active COVID-19. The donor label of this sample is uncertain.

This sequence joins TRBV7-9 and TRBJ2-1; D might be TRBD1 (5 bases). Germline lookup yields CDR1 SEHNR and CDR2 FQNEAQ (reference sequence). The CDR3 is 15 residues long. V gave up 5 bases and J gave up 9 bases, with 20 bases separating them. The CDR3 DNA follows: TGTGCCAGCAGCCTGAAATCAACGGACAACTTTGAGCAGTTCTTC. It yields the protein CASSLKSTDNFEQFF.

CDR3 residues: CATSGWTSGSNEQFF. DNA for the CDR3: TGTGCCACCAGTGGATGGACTAGCGGTAGCAATGAGCAGTTCTTC. The chain carries TRBV24-1 and TRBJ2-1, with 10 bases fitting TRBD2. CDR3 length equals 15 residues. After removal of 5 bases from V and 6 bases from J, the junction contained 6 bases not matched to a gene. Looked up from germline, CDR1 is KGHDR and CDR2 is SFDVKD.

The V gene is TRBV20-1, the J gene TRBJ1-1; D uncertain. Germline V gene lookup returns CDR1 DFQATT and CDR2 SNEGSKA (reference sequence). V lost 5 bases, J lost 7 bases, and 11 bases lay in between. The CDR3 length is 11 residues. The CDR3 DNA is TGCAGTGCTCCTCTCCCAGTTGAAGCTTTCTTT. It encodes CSAPLPVEAFF.

This clone came up once. The V and J genes are TRBV27 and TRBJ2-1, with 14 bases lining up with TRBD2. V shed 6 bases, J shed 6 bases, and the junction held 4 bases outside the gene matches. Germline V gene lookup returns CDR1 MNHEY and CDR2 SMNVEV (reference sequence). The CDR3 spans 15 residues. CDR3 protein: CASSKGLAGVNEQFF. CDR3 DNA sequence: TGTGCCAGCAGCAAGGGACTAGCGGGAGTCAATGAGCAGTTCTTC.

The chain couples TRBV28 to TRBJ2-7; 7 bases line up with TRBD1. Losses at the gene ends were 6 bases for V and 6 bases for J; bases not matched to a gene: 14. The CDR3 is 15 amino acids. CDR1 is MDHEN, CDR2 SYDVKM, per germline. The CDR3 loop is CASSPATDRMGEQYF. CDR3 DNA: TGTGCCAGCAGCCCGGCAACGGACAGGATGGGCGAGCAGTACTTC.

On this clone: Other DNA sequences in the sample encode the same CDR3. The chain carries TRBV3-1 (or the pseudogene TRBV3-2) and TRBJ2-5; D not resolved. V was trimmed by 1 base and J by 1 base, leaving 4 bases between them. Germline V gene lookup returns CDR1 LGHDT and CDR2 YNNKEL (reference sequence). The CDR3 spans 13 residues. The CDR3: CASSQVLQETQYF. In nucleotides, the CDR3 is TGTGCCAGCAGCCAAGTCCTCCAAGAGACCCAGTACTTC.

The rearrangement links TRBV7-8 to TRBJ1-6; D not resolved. Germline lookup yields CDR1 SGHVS and CDR2 FQNEAQ. CDR3 length equals 12 residues. The V gene lost 1 base and the J gene lost 9 bases, with 4 bases spanning the gap. The DNA for the CDR3 is TGTGCCAGCAGCTTAGTGGCTTCACCCCTCCACTTT. Its protein is CASSLVASPLHF.

The V call is TRBV4-1, the J call TRBJ2-5; TRBD2 might be the D (7 bases). The ends were cut back, 1 base at V and 2 bases at J, with 11 bases in the middle. Germline loops: CDR1 MGHRA, CDR2 YSYEKL. The CDR3 length is 15 residues. The CDR3 reads CASSQGGGEQETQYF. The DNA for the CDR3 is TGCGCCAGCAGCCAAGGAGGGGGGGAGCAAGAGACCCAGTACTTC.

The gene calls are TRBV5-6 and TRBJ2-5; the match to TRBD1 covers 8 bases. V was clipped by 0 bases and J by 7 bases; unmatched bases: 2. Germline V gives CDR1 SGHDT, CDR2 YYEEEE. CDR3 length: 13 amino acids. The CDR3 DNA sequence: TGTGCCAGCAGCTTGGCTACAGGGGGGACCCAGTACTTC. Residues: CASSLATGGTQYF.

J is TRBJ2-3 and V is TRBV7-9, with a possible D match to TRBD2 (6 bases). This CDR3 is 17 amino acids long. V lost 4 bases and J 3 bases, leaving 20 bases between the germline ends. Per the germline V gene, CDR1 is SEHNR and CDR2 is FQNEAQ (reference sequence). The CDR3 DNA reads TGTGCCAGCAGCTCCTTGAACCGGGAGAGTTGGACAGATACGCAGTATTTT. Amino acid sequence: CASSSLNRESWTDTQYF.

This clone showed up just once. V gene TRBV5-6 combines with J gene TRBJ1-1; D might be TRBD1 (5 bases). Germline V gene sequence: CDR1 SGHDT, CDR2 YYEEEE. The CDR3 totals 13 residues. V was shortened by 1 base and J by 4 bases, with 8 bases between the two germline ends. The CDR3: CASSLPGFTEAFF. The CDR3 nucleotides read TGTGCCAGCAGCTTGCCAGGGTTCACTGAAGCTTTCTTT. The full variable domain, with the rest looked up from reference TRBV5-6 and TRBJ1-1, is DAGVTQSPTHLIKTRGQQVTLRCSPKSGHDTVSWYQQALGQGPQFIFQYYEEEERQRGNFPDRFSGHQFPNYSSELNVNALLLGDSALYLCASSLPGFTEAFFGQGTRLTVV.

This clone was seen a handful of times. The chain recombines TRBV4-1 with TRBJ1-2; a possible D gene is TRBD1 (5 bases). Per the germline V gene, CDR1 is MGHRA and CDR2 is YSYEKL. Trimming stripped 6 bases from V and 4 bases from J, with 21 bases between. This CDR3 spans 16 amino acids. The CDR3 is CASREGKGPTPYGYTF. As DNA, the CDR3 is TGCGCCAGCAGGGAGGGAAAGGGACCTACCCCCTATGGCTACACCTTC.

The chain employs TRBV3-1 (or the pseudogene TRBV3-2) and TRBJ2-3; TRBD2 matches at 8 bases. The CDR3 has 12 amino acids. Trimming removed 8 bases from V and 3 bases from J; junction bases left unmatched: 1. Germline values: CDR1 LGHDT, CDR2 YNNKEL (reference sequence). DNA of the CDR3: TGTGCCAGCCGGGAGGGGACAGATACGCAGTATTTT. This codes for CASREGTDTQYF.

V usage is TRBV19 and J usage is TRBJ2-6; TRBD2 matches 14 bases. This CDR3 is built from 18 residues. Trimming cost V 6 bases and J 2 bases; bases outside gene matches: 6. Germline V CDR1 and CDR2: LNHDA, SQIVND (reference sequence). In DNA form, the CDR3 reads TGTGCCAGTAGCTCCGGGACTAGCGGGAGAGCTGGGGCCAACGTCCTGACTTTC. Protein sequence: CASSSGTSGRAGANVLTF.

The V call is TRBV24-1, the J call TRBJ2-3; the D is unclear. This CDR3 contains 13 residues. Germline loops: CDR1 KGHDR, CDR2 SFDVKD. V lost 6 bases, J lost 1 base, and 7 bases lay in between. CDR3 coding DNA: TGTGCCACCAGTCGGAGCGGCACAGATACGCAGTATTTT. It is translated as CATSRSGTDTQYF.

The V and J genes are TRBV5-1 and TRBJ1-2; D gene unclear. Germline-derived CDR1 and CDR2 are SGHRS and YFSETQ. V gave up 6 bases and J gave up 8 bases, with 14 bases separating them. This CDR3 spans 12 amino acids. CDR3 amino acids: CASTDMLLGYTF. Written as DNA, the CDR3 is TGCGCCAGCACAGACATGTTATTGGGCTACACCTTC.

The chain combines TRBV20-1 with TRBJ2-7; a weak D match, TRBD2 (5 bases). Trimming removed 4 bases from V and 6 bases from J, with 10 bases in between. This CDR3 is 11 amino acids long. Germline V lookup: CDR1 DFQATT, CDR2 SNEGSKA (reference sequence). The CDR3 is CSATGGGEQYF. CDR3 DNA sequence: TGCAGTGCTACCGGAGGTGGCGAGCAGTACTTC.

The J gene is TRBJ2-4, the V gene TRBV6-2 or TRBV6-3, with TRBD1 as a possible D gene (5 bases). CDR1 is MNHEY, CDR2 SVGEGT, per germline. The CDR3 has 19 amino acids. Trimming pared 5 bases from V and 3 bases from J, leaving 26 bases between. The CDR3 sequence: CASSPLSRQYMFGKNIQYF. The CDR3 DNA reads as TGTGCCAGCAGTCCACTATCCAGACAGTATATGTTTGGCAAAAACATTCAGTACTTC.

This chain connects TRBV4-1 to TRBJ1-1; D may be TRBD1 (5 bases). V was clipped by 4 bases and J by 2 bases, with 14 bases between them. Germline V gene data show CDR1 as MGHRA and CDR2 as YSYEKL. CDR3 length: 15 amino acids. The CDR3 here is CASSLWTTQNTEAFF. The DNA for the CDR3 is TGCGCCAGCAGCCTATGGACAACTCAAAACACTGAAGCTTTCTTT.

The chain has TRBV5-5 and TRBJ2-5; 10 bases fit TRBD2. The CDR3 sequence is 14 residues long. Looked up from germline, CDR1 is SGHKS and CDR2 is YYEKEE (reference sequence). The V and J ends lost 8 bases and 2 bases, in that order; junction bases with no gene match: 6. The DNA of the CDR3 is TGTGCCAGTCGAGCGGGAGGGGGGCAAGAGACCCAGTACTTC. Translating gives CASRAGGGQETQYF.

The chain carries TRBV24-1 and TRBJ2-5; TRBD2 is a possible D gene (5 bases). The CDR3 contains 15 residues. Germline V gives CDR1 KGHDR, CDR2 SFDVKD. The V end lost 3 bases, the J end lost 2 bases, and 12 bases lay between the germline ends. CDR3 region: CATSDPGVGQETQYF. For the CDR3, the DNA is TGTGCCACCAGTGATCCCGGGGTAGGGCAAGAGACCCAGTACTTC.

V is TRBV27 and J is TRBJ2-2, with a tentative D call TRBD2 (5 bases). Between the trimmed V and J ends, which lost 7 bases and 1 base, there was a span of 19 bases. This CDR3 spans 17 amino acids. Germline-derived CDR1 and CDR2 are MNHEY and SMNVEV (reference sequence). CDR3 nucleotide sequence: TGTGCCAGCACGTGGGCGGGTTATCGACTGAACACCGGGGAGCTGTTTTTT. Translated: CASTWAGYRLNTGELFF.

This rearrangement joins TRBV24-1 to TRBJ2-7, with TRBD2 as a possible D gene (5 bases). The CDR3 runs 13 residues. Looked up from germline, CDR1 is KGHDR and CDR2 is SFDVKD. Trimming stripped 1 base from V and 8 bases from J, with 11 bases between. CDR3 in amino acids: CATSDLGIGKQYF. DNA for the CDR3: TGTGCCACCAGTGATTTAGGGATCGGGAAGCAGTACTTC.

The rearrangement links TRBV20-1 to TRBJ2-1; D is possibly TRBD2 (6 bases). CDR1 and CDR2 (germline): DFQATT, SNEGSKA (reference sequence). The V and J ends lost 3 bases and 2 bases respectively, with 20 bases between them. The length of the CDR3 is 17 residues. The CDR3 nucleotides read TGCAGTGCTAGTCCTCACACCACTACTAGCACCTACAATGAGCAGTTCTTC. Residues: CSASPHTTTSTYNEQFF.

The genes are TRBV5-1 and TRBJ2-5; no reliable D call. Germline-derived CDR1 and CDR2 are SGHRS and YFSETQ. This CDR3 comprises 14 residues. The V end was cut by 0 bases, the J end by 5 bases, with 11 bases between. CDR3 DNA sequence: TGCGCCAGCAGCTTGGACCGGGTTAGCGAGACCCAGTACTTC. The encoded protein is CASSLDRVSETQYF.

In this sample, this clone turned up a few times. The chain has TRBV3-1 (or the pseudogene TRBV3-2) and TRBJ2-3; D uncertain. The CDR3 runs to 14 residues. The ends were cut back, 4 bases at V and 5 bases at J, with 13 bases in the middle. Germline CDR1 LGHDT, CDR2 YNNKEL (reference sequence). CDR3 sequence reads: CASSPPVGRDTQYF. The CDR3 DNA follows: TGTGCCAGCAGCCCCCCCGTGGGCCGAGATACGCAGTATTTT.

V usage is TRBV3-1 (or the pseudogene TRBV3-2) and J usage is TRBJ2-3; 8 nucleotides align to TRBD2. The CDR3 runs 16 residues. Germline V CDR1 and CDR2: LGHDT, YNNKEL (reference sequence). Unmatched junction bases numbered 6, after V lost 4 bases and J lost 0 bases. The CDR3 DNA follows: TGTGCCAGCAGCCCCCTCGGGGGGGGGAGCACAGATACGCAGTATTTT. As protein: CASSPLGGGSTDTQYF.

V usage is TRBV19 and J usage is TRBJ2-3, with 14 bases matching TRBD2. This CDR3 comprises 18 residues. The trim removed 0 bases at V and 4 bases at J, leaving 6 bases unmatched. In germline, CDR1 is LNHDA, CDR2 SQIVND (reference sequence). The CDR3 region is CASSIEGLAGVVADTQYF. In DNA, the CDR3 is TGTGCCAGTAGTATAGAGGGACTAGCGGGAGTCGTCGCAGATACGCAGTATTTT.

This clone was counted a single time. The chain joins TRBV18 to TRBJ1-1; D possibly corresponds to TRBD1 (5 bases). V gave up 6 bases and J gave up 0 bases, with 11 bases separating them. This CDR3 is 14 amino acids long. The germline V gene encodes CDR1 KGHSH and CDR2 LQKENI. The CDR3 nucleotides are TGTGCCAGCTCGGACATTTTTTTGAACACTGAAGCTTTCTTT. Translation gives CASSDIFLNTEAFF.